This note documents a single TCR beta chain sequence. This sample was taken from a study of control samples from healthy donors and cancer patients. Germline lookup yields CDR1 SGHTA and CDR2 FQGNSA. The J segment lost 4 bases and the V segment lost 5 bases, leaving 6 bases of the junction unmatched. The CDR3 is made up of 14 amino acids. The repertoire was sequenced with immunoSEQ multiplex PCR; TCRdb's copy has only in-frame clones and lacks some. The sample shows about 160,000 clones, about 94% of them seen only once. This chain connects TRBV7-2 to TRBJ2-7; 9 bases are a match to TRBD1. The source of this sequence is a woman aged 40 to 50 in good health. The specimen was blood. The CDR3 nucleotides read TGTGCCAGCAGCGCAACAGGGGGCGAGTACGAGCAGTACTTC. Its translation is CASSATGGEYEQYF.